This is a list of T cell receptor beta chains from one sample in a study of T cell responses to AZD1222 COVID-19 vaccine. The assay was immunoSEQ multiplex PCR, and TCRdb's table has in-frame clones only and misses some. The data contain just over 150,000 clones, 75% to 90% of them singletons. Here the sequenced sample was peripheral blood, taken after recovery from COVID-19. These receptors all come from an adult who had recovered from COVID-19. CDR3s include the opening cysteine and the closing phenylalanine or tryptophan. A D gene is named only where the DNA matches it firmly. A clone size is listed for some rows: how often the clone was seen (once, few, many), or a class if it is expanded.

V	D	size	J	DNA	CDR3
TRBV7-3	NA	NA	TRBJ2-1	TGTGCCAGCAGCTACGCGGCGGGGATTGAGCAGTTCTTC	CASSYAAGIEQFF
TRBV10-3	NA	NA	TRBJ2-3	TGTGCCATCAGTGACCTAAAAGCCGGGAGTACCGGAGGCACAGATACGCAGTATTTT	CAISDLKAGSTGGTDTQYF
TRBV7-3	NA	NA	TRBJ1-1	TGTGCCAGCAGCTTATGGGGGGGCACTGAAGCTTTCTTT	CASSLWGGTEAFF
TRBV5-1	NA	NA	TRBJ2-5	TGCGCCAGCAGCTTGGGAGGGGGGACCCAAGAGACCCAGTACTTC	CASSLGGGTQETQYF
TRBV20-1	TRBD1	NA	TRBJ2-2	TGCAGTGCTAGTCCTGGGACAGGCGAGACCGGGGAGCTGTTTTTT	CSASPGTGETGELFF
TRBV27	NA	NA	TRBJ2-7	TGTGCCAGCAGTAATTTTTACGAGCAGTACTTC	CASSNFYEQYF
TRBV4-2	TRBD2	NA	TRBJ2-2	TGTGCCAGCAGCCCCTTAGCGGGAGACCCCGGGGAGCTGTTTTTT	CASSPLAGDPGELFF
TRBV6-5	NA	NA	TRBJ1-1	TGTGCCAGCAGTCCAGGATGGGGCAGTCAAGCTTTCTTT	CASSPGWGSQAFF
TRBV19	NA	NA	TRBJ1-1	TGTGCCAGTAGTCAAGGTCCTCAGACAGAGCATGAAGCTTTCTTT	CASSQGPQTEHEAFF
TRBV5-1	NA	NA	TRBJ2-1	TGCGCCAGCAGCGAACTAGGGGGTGAGCAGTTCTTC	CASSELGGEQFF
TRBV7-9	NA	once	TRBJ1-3	TGTGCCAGCAGCTTAGAGCTAGAAGGGCCTGGAAACACCATATATTTT	CASSLELEGPGNTIYF
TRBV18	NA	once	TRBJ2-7	TGTGCCAGCTCACCAGCGACAGACTACGAGCAGTACTTC	CASSPATDYEQYF
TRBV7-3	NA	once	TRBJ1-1	TGTGCCAGCAGCTTAGGTGGTTGGAACACTGAAGCTTTCTTT	CASSLGGWNTEAFF
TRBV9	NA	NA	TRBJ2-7	TGTGCCAGCGCGGCTAGTCTCGGAATGGAGCAGTACTTC	CASAASLGMEQYF
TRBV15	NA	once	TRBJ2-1	TGTGCCACCAGCAGAGATCGGAGCTTCAATGAGCAGTTCTTC	CATSRDRSFNEQFF
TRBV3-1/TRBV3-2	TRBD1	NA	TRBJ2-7	TGTGCCAGCAGCCCCCCGGGACAGTCCTTGGAGCAGTACTTC	CASSPPGQSLEQYF
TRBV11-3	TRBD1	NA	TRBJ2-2	TGTGCCAGCAGCCCGGACAGGGTTGGTGGCGGGGAGCTGTTTTTT	CASSPDRVGGGELFF